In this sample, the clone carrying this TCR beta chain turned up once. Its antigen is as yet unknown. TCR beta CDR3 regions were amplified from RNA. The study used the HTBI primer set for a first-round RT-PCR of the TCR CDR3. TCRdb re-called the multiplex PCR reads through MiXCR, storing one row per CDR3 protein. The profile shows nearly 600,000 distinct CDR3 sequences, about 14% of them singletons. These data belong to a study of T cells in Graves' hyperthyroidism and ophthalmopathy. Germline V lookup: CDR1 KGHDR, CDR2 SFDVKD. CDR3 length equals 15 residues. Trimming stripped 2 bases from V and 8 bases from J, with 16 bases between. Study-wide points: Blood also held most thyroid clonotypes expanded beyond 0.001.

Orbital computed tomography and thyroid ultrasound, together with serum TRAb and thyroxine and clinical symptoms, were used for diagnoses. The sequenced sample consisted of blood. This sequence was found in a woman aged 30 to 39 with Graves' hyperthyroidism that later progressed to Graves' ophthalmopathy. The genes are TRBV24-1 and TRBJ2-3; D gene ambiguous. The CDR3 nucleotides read TGTGCCACCAGTGATTCGGGCAACCGCCCCATTACGCAGTATTTT. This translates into CATSDSGNRPITQYF.